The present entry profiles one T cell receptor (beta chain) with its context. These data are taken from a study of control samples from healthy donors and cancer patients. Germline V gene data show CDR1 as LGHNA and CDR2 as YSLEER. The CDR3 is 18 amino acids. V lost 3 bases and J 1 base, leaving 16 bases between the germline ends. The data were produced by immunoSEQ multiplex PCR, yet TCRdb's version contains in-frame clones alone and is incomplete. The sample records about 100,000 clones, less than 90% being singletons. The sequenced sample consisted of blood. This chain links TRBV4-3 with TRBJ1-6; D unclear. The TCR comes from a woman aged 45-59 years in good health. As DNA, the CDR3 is TGCGCCAGCAGCCAGTCTATTTATTATGGGTCCTATAATTCACCCCTCCACTTT. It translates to CASSQSIYYGSYNSPLHF.